What follows is one T cell receptor beta chain and its context. V was clipped by 5 bases and J by 3 bases, with 14 bases between them. CDR1 and CDR2 (germline): KGHSH, LQKENI. The CDR3 is 14 amino acids. Only in-frame clones appear in the TCRdb table, and some are missing; sequencing was by immunoSEQ multiplex PCR. The table includes more than 70,000 clones, about 90% detected once. The entry originates in a study of OX40 agonist ivuxolimab in advanced cancers. The rearrangement links TRBV18 to TRBJ2-7, with D possibly matching TRBD2 (5 bases). Sequencing was performed on CD4+ or CD8+ T cells sorted from blood, taken in a trial of the OX40 agonist ivuxolimab. The receptor was isolated from an adult with an advanced solid tumor such as melanoma, head and neck, liver or kidney cancer. Here the CDR3 reads CASSKAAESYEQYF. The CDR3 coding sequence is TGTGCCAGCTCAAAAGCAGCGGAGAGCTACGAGCAGTACTTC.